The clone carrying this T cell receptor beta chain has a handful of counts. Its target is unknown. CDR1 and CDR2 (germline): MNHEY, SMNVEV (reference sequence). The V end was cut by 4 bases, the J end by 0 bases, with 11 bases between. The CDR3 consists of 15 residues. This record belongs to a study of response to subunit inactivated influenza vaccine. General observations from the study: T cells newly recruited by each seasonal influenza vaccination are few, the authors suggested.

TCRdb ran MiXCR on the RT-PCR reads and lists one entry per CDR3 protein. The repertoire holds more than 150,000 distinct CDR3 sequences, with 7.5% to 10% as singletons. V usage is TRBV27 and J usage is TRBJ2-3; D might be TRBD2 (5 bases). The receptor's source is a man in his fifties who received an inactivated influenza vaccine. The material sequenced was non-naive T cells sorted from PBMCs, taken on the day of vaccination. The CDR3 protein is CASSSAGVSTDTQYF. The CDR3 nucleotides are TGTGCCAGCAGTTCGGCCGGGGTAAGCACAGATACGCAGTATTTT.